A selection of T cell receptor beta chains follows, all from one sample in a study of cytomegalovirus exposure and HLA in healthy donors. Method: immunoSEQ multiplex PCR; TCRdb's copy keeps in-frame clones and lacks some. The repertoire has about 95,000 clones, 75% to 85% of them found once; the top ten carry about 3.7%. Sequenced sample: PBMCs. The receptors here all came from a man aged 25-45 years in good health and CMV-seropositive. Each CDR3 is given with its conserved first and last residue. A D gene is named only where the DNA matches it firmly. Clone size is given for some rows only: seen once, a few or many times, or a class if the clone is expanded.

V gene	CDR3 length	clone size	J gene	D gene	CDR3 DNA	CDR3 protein
TRBV18	17	-	TRBJ2-5	TRBD2	TGTGCCAGCTCCCCCGAGAGACTAGCGGGACAACAAGAGACCCAGTACTTC	CASSPERLAGQQETQYF
TRBV29-1	14	-	TRBJ1-2	-	TGCAGCGTTCGAGACTCGACCATTTACTATGGCTACACCTTC	CSVRDSTIYYGYTF
TRBV30	12	-	TRBJ1-2	-	TGTGCCTGGGACCGGGAGGACTATGGCTACACCTTC	CAWDREDYGYTF
TRBV15	19	-	TRBJ2-7	-	TGTGCCACCAGCAGAGATGACAGGGGGCTTCGCGGGAGGGCCCACGAGCAGTACTTC	CATSRDDRGLRGRAHEQYF
TRBV29-1	14	once	TRBJ2-7	TRBD1	TGCAGCGTACAACAAATGACAGGGGGCTCCGAGCAGTACTTC	CSVQQMTGGSEQYF
TRBV21-1	23	-	TRBJ2-3	-	TGTGCCAGCAGCAAAGCGCGGATTTTTGGGGTAGCGGGCCCAACAACGTCCACAGATACGCAGTATTTT	CASSKARIFGVAGPTTSTDTQYF
TRBV7-9	14	-	TRBJ2-5	TRBD1	TGTGCCAGCAGCCTCGGGACAGGGGGAGAAGAGCAGTACTTC	CASSLGTGGEEQYF
TRBV11-3	14	-	TRBJ2-7	TRBD2	TGTGCCAGCAGCTTAGAGGCGGGAGCCTACGAGCAGTACTTC	CASSLEAGAYEQYF
TRBV6-1	15	-	TRBJ2-7	TRBD2	TGTGCCAGCAGTCCAACTAGCGGGAGAGGCCTCGAGCAGTACTTC	CASSPTSGRGLEQYF
TRBV6-5	14	-	TRBJ2-1	-	TGTGCCAGCAGTTATGTGCGGGAAAGCAATGAGCAGTTCTTC	CASSYVRESNEQFF
TRBV5-1	13	few	TRBJ2-7	-	TGCGCCAGCAGCGTACGTACAGGGAACGAGCAGTACTTC	CASSVRTGNEQYF
TRBV27	17	once	TRBJ2-7	TRBD2	TGTGCCAGCAGTCCAAGGCCGGGACTAGCGGTCTCCTACGAGCAGTACTTC	CASSPRPGLAVSYEQYF
TRBV29-1	13	-	TRBJ1-2	-	TGCAGCGTTGTAGGGGGGGGAGACTATGGCTACACCTTC	CSVVGGGDYGYTF
TRBV6-6	13	-	TRBJ1-5	-	TGTGCCAGCAGTCCAGGGGCTCATCAGCCCCAGCATTTT	CASSPGAHQPQHF
TRBV27	15	-	TRBJ2-5	TRBD2	TGTGCCAGCAGTCTAGGGACTAGCGGGAGTAAGACCCAGTACTTC	CASSLGTSGSKTQYF
TRBV18	13	-	TRBJ2-7	TRBD1	TGTGCCAGCTCACCACCTGCCAGGGGGGAGCAGTACTTC	CASSPPARGEQYF
TRBV5-4	16	-	TRBJ1-2	-	TGTGCCAGCAGCTCGGGCCGGGACACTAGACACTATGGCTACACCTTC	CASSSGRDTRHYGYTF
TRBV28	15	-	TRBJ2-7	-	TGTGCCAGCGACACGGTACAGGGGGGGTTCTACGAGCAGTACTTC	CASDTVQGGFYEQYF
TRBV6-5	11	-	TRBJ2-5	-	TGTGCCAGCAGTTACGGTCTAGTCCAGTACTTC	CASSYGLVQYF
TRBV7-9	16	-	TRBJ2-1	-	TGTGCCAGCAGCGGCCCAAGCGGCAGCTCCTACAATGAGCAGTTCTTC	CASSGPSGSSYNEQFF
TRBV5-1	15	-	TRBJ1-1	TRBD1	TGCGCCAGCAGTGGGGCAGGGGGGTCGAACACTGAAGCTTTCTTT	CASSGAGGSNTEAFF
TRBV7-2	15	once	TRBJ2-3	-	TGTGCCAGCAACCTTAGGGGCAGGGCCGAAGATACGCAGTATTTT	CASNLRGRAEDTQYF
TRBV28	16	-	TRBJ1-5	TRBD1	TGTGCCAGCAGTGTAGGACAGGGGGCTAGCAATCAGCCCCAGCATTTT	CASSVGQGASNQPQHF
TRBV6-1	13	-	TRBJ1-1	-	TGTGCCAGCAGTGACAGGGTGAACACTGAAGCTTTCTTT	CASSDRVNTEAFF
TRBV12-5	13	-	TRBJ2-1	-	TGTGCTAGTGGATTTTTAGCGTACAATGAGCAGTTCTTC	CASGFLAYNEQFF
TRBV28	15	-	TRBJ1-1	TRBD1	TGTGCCAGCAGCCAAGACCCTGGGGCCGAGGGGGCCGCTTTCTTT	CASSQDPGAEGAAFF
TRBV11-3	14	-	TRBJ2-7	TRBD1	TGTGCCAGCAGGCGAGAGGACAGGGGCTACGAGCAGTACTTC	CASRREDRGYEQYF
TRBV5-6	15	-	TRBJ2-7	TRBD1	TGTGCCAGCAGCTCGACGGTACAGGGGGCGCACGAGCAGTACTTC	CASSSTVQGAHEQYF
TRBV14	16	-	TRBJ2-2	-	TGTGCCAGCAGCCAACCCGGGGCTAGCGACACCGGGGAGCTGTTTTTT	CASSQPGASDTGELFF
TRBV7-2	14	-	TRBJ2-7	-	TGTGCCAGCAGTTTACGCATGGGTTCAGGCGAGCAGTACTTC	CASSLRMGSGEQYF
TRBV28	15	-	TRBJ1-2	TRBD1	TGTGCCAGCAGCCCGGACAGGGCGCGAATCCATGGCTACACCTTC	CASSPDRARIHGYTF
TRBV15	14	-	TRBJ2-1	TRBD2	TGTGCCACCGTCAGCGGGAGGGCCGGCTATGAGCAGTTCTTC	CATVSGRAGYEQFF
TRBV27	14	-	TRBJ2-7	-	TGTGCCAGCAGTCCCCCGACAGACCGGACCGAGCAGTACTTC	CASSPPTDRTEQYF
TRBV7-9	15	-	TRBJ2-1	-	TGTGCCAGCAGCTTAGGTAGGGGGGGCTACAATGAGCAGTTCTTC	CASSLGRGGYNEQFF
TRBV5-4	15	-	TRBJ1-1	TRBD1	TGTGCCAGCAGCTTGTTGGACAGGGGTAACACTGAAGCTTTCTTT	CASSLLDRGNTEAFF
TRBV7-6	15	-	TRBJ1-6	-	TGTGCCAGCAGCTTAGCGACTTCCTATAATTCACCCCTCCACTTT	CASSLATSYNSPLHF